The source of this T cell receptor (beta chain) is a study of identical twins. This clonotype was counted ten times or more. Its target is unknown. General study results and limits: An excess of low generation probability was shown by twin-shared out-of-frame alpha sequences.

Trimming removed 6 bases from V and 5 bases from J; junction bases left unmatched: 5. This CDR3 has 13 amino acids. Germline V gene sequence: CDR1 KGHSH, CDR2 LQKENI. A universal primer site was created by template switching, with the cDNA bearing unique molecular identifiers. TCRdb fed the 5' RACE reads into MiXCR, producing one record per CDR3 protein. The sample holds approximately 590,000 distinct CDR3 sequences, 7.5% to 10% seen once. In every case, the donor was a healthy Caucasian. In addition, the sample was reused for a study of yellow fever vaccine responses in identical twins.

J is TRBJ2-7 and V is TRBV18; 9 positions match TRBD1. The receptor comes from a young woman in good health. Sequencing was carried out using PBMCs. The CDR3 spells CASSPGQGNEQYF. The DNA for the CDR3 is TGTGCCAGCTCCCCCGGACAGGGGAACGAGCAGTACTTC.